Listed here are 8 T cell receptor beta chains from one sample, sequenced in a study of control samples from healthy donors and cancer patients. The assay was immunoSEQ multiplex PCR, and TCRdb's table has in-frame clones only and misses some. This table holds more than 95,000 clones, roughly 92% found once. The sample consisted of PBMCs. These receptors were collected from an elderly man with head and neck cancer.

The chain recombines TRBV7-9 with TRBJ1-1; no definite D call. There are 14 residues in the CDR3. V was trimmed by 3 bases and J by 0 bases, leaving 8 bases between them. Germline V gene lookup returns CDR1 SEHNR and CDR2 FQNEAQ (reference sequence). The CDR3 sequence: CASSFGQMNTEAFF. DNA for the CDR3: TGTGCCAGCAGCTTTGGGCAGATGAACACTGAAGCTTTCTTT.

This clone has only one observation. The chain recombines TRBV5-5 with TRBJ1-4, with 10 bases aligning to TRBD1. This CDR3 has 17 residues. CDR1 is SGHKS, CDR2 YYEKEE, per germline (reference sequence). The junction had 9 bases not matched to a gene; V was cut back by 3 bases and J by 4 bases. The CDR3 spells CASSSPGTGDNNEKLFF. In DNA form, the CDR3 reads TGTGCCAGCAGCTCTCCCGGGACAGGGGATAATAATGAAAAACTGTTTTTT.

CDR3 bases: TGTGCCTGGGGCCAGGGCTACAACACAGATACGCAGTATTTT. It specifies CAWGQGYNTDTQYF. The chain couples TRBV30 to TRBJ2-3, with D maybe TRBD1 (5 bases). The CDR3 spans 14 residues. Germline lookup yields CDR1 GTSNPN and CDR2 SVGIG (reference sequence). V lost 5 bases, J lost 2 bases, and 14 bases lay in between.

The chain couples TRBV3-1 (or the pseudogene TRBV3-2) to TRBJ2-1; TRBD1 matches at 9 bases. There are 15 residues in the CDR3. Looked up from germline, CDR1 is LGHDT and CDR2 is YNNKEL (reference sequence). The J segment lost 4 bases and the V segment lost 6 bases, leaving 7 bases of the junction unmatched. The CDR3 reads CASRDGQGIYNEQFF. DNA of the CDR3: TGTGCCAGCAGAGACGGACAGGGGATATACAATGAGCAGTTCTTC.

V gene TRBV2 combines with J gene TRBJ1-2, with D possibly matching TRBD1 (6 bases). Trimming cost V 6 bases and J 7 bases, with 15 bases left between them. CDR3 size: 13 residues. CDR1 is SNHLY and CDR2 is FYNNEI in the germline V gene. CDR3 nucleotides: TGTGCCAGCAGACCCAACAGGGACGGTGGCTACACCTTC. This encodes CASRPNRDGGYTF.

The CDR3 loop reads CASSKEGVSTDTQYF. CDR3 coding DNA: TGCGCCAGCAGCAAAGAGGGGGTAAGCACAGATACGCAGTATTTT. This chain uses TRBV5-1 with TRBJ2-3, with D perhaps TRBD1 (6 bases). The germline V gene encodes CDR1 SGHRS and CDR2 YFSETQ. The germline V and J ends were trimmed by 4 bases and 0 bases, with 12 bases remaining between them. This CDR3 has 15 residues.

V and J are TRBV5-5 and TRBJ1-1; possibly TRBD1 for D (6 bases). V was clipped by 1 base and J by 0 bases, with 7 bases between them. Germline CDR1 and CDR2: SGHKS and YYEKEE (reference sequence). The CDR3 contains 14 residues. The CDR3: CASSLWTVNTEAFF. The CDR3, as DNA: TGTGCCAGCAGCTTGTGGACAGTGAACACTGAAGCTTTCTTT.

The genes are TRBV3-1 (or the pseudogene TRBV3-2) and TRBJ2-5; D unresolved. This CDR3 spans 14 amino acids. Germline loops: CDR1 LGHDT, CDR2 YNNKEL (reference sequence). V lost 0 bases and J lost 3, with 8 bases in between. The CDR3 DNA follows: TGTGCCAGCAGCCAAGATGGGCGAGAAGAGACCCAGTACTTC. It is translated as CASSQDGREETQYF.